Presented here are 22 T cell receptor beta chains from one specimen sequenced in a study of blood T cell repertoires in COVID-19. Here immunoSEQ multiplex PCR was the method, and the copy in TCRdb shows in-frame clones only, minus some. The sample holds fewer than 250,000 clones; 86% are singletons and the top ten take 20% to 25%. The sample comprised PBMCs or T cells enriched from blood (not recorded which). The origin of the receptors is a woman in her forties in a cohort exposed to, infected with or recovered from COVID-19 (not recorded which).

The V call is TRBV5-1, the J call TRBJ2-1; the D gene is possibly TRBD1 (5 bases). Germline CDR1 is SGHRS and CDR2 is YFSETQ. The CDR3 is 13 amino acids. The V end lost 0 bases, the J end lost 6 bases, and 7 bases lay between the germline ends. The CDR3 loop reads CASSLGQGNEQFF. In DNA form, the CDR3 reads TGCGCCAGCAGCTTGGGGCAGGGCAATGAGCAGTTCTTC.

The CDR3, as DNA: TGCGCCAGCAGCTTGGCCATGGGACAGGCGGACTCTAACTATGGCTACACCTTC. Its protein product is CASSLAMGQADSNYGYTF. V gene TRBV5-1 combines with J gene TRBJ1-2; 8 nucleotides match TRBD1. Germline assignment: CDR1 SGHRS and CDR2 YFSETQ. The CDR3 is made up of 18 amino acids. The J segment lost 0 bases and the V segment lost 0 bases, leaving 10 bases of the junction unmatched.

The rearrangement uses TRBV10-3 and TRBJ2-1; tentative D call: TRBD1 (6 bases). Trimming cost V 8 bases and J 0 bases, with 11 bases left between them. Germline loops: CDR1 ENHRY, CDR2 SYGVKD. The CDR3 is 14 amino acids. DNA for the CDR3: TGTGCCATCGGTACGGACAGCTCCTACAATGAGCAGTTCTTC. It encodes CAIGTDSSYNEQFF.

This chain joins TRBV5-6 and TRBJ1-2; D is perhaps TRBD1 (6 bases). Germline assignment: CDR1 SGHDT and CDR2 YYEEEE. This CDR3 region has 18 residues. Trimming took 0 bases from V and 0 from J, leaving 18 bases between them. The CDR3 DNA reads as TGTGCCAGCAGCTTGGAAATACCGGGACAAGAAGCTAACTATGGCTACACCTTC. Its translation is CASSLEIPGQEANYGYTF.

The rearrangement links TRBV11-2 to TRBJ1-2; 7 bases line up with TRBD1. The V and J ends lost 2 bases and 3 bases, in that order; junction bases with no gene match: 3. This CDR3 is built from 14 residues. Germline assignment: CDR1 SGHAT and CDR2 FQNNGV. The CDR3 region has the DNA TGTGCCAGCAGCTTACAGGGGGGTTACTATGGCTACACCTTC. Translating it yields CASSLQGGYYGYTF.

In DNA, the CDR3 is TGTGCCAGTAGCGGAAGCGGGAGTGCCACAGATACGCAGTATTTT. Translated: CASSGSGSATDTQYF. The V gene is TRBV19, the J gene TRBJ2-3, with 8 bases fitting TRBD2. J was trimmed by 2 bases and V by 6 bases; bases with no gene match: 7. The CDR3 is made up of 15 amino acids. CDR1 and CDR2 from the germline V gene are LNHDA and SQIVND (reference sequence). The full variable domain, with the rest looked up from reference TRBV19 and TRBJ2-3, is DGGITQSPKYLFRKEGQNVTLSCEQNLNHDAMYWYRQDPGQGLRLIYYSQIVNDFQKGDIAEGYSVSREKKESFPLTVTSAQKNPTAFYLCASSGSGSATDTQYFGPGTRLTVL.

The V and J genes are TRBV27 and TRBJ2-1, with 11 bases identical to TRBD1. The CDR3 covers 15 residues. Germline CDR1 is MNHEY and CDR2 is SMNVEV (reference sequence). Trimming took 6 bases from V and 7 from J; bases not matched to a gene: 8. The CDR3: CASSPGQGASNEQFF. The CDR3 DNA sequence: TGTGCCAGCAGCCCAGGACAGGGGGCGTCGAATGAGCAGTTCTTC.

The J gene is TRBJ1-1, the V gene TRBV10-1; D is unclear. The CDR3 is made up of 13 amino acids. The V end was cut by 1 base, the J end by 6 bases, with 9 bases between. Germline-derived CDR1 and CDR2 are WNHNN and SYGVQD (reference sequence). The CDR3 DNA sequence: TGCGCCAGCAGTGAGTATTCCGGGTCTGAAGCTTTCTTT. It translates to CASSEYSGSEAFF.

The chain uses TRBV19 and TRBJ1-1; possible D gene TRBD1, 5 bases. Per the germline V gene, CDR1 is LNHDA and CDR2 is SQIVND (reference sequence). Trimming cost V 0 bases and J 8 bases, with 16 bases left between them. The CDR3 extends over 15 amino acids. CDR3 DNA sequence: TGTGCCAGTAGTATAGATAGGACACTCACCACCGAAGCTTTCTTT. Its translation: CASSIDRTLTTEAFF. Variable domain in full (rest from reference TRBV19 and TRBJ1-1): DGGITQSPKYLFRKEGQNVTLSCEQNLNHDAMYWYRQDPGQGLRLIYYSQIVNDFQKGDIAEGYSVSREKKESFPLTVTSAQKNPTAFYLCASSIDRTLTTEAFFGQGTRLTVV.

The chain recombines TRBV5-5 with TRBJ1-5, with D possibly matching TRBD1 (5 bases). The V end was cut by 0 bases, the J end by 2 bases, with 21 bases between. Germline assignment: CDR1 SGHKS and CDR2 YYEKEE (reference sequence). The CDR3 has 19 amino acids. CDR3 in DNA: TGTGCCAGCAGCTTGGTCTGGGCCAGGGAGGTATCTGGCAATCAGCCCCAGCATTTT. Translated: CASSLVWAREVSGNQPQHF.

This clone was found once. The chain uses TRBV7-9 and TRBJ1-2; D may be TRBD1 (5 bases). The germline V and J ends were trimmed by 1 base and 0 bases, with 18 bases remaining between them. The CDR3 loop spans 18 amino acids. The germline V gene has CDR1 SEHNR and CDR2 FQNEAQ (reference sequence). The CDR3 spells CASSLDRRGRVTNYGYTF. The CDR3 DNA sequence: TGTGCCAGCAGCTTAGACCGGCGGGGCCGGGTCACTAACTATGGCTACACCTTC. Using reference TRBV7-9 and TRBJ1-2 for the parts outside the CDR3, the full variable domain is DTGVSQNPRHKITKRGQNVTFRCDPISEHNRLYWYRQTLGQGPEFLTYFQNEAQLEKSRLLSDRFSAERPKGSFSTLEIQRTEQGDSAMYLCASSLDRRGRVTNYGYTFGSGTRLTVV.

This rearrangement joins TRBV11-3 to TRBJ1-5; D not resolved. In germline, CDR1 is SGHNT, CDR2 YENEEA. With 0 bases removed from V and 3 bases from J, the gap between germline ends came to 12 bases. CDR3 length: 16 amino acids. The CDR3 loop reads CASSLDERRDNQPQHF. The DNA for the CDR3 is TGTGCCAGCAGCTTAGATGAAAGGCGGGACAATCAGCCCCAGCATTTT.

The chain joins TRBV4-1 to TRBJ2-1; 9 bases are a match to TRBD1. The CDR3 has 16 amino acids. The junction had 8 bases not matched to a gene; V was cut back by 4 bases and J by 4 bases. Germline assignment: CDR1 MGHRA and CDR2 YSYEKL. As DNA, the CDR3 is TGCGCCAGCAGCCGGCTACCGGGACAGGGTTACAATGAGCAGTTCTTC. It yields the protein CASSRLPGQGYNEQFF.

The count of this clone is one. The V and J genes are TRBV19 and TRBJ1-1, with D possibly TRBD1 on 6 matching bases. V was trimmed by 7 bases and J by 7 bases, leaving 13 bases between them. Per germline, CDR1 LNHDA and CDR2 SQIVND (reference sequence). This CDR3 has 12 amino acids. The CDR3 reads CASKQQGNEAFF. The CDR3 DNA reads TGTGCCAGTAAGCAACAGGGAAATGAAGCTTTCTTT.

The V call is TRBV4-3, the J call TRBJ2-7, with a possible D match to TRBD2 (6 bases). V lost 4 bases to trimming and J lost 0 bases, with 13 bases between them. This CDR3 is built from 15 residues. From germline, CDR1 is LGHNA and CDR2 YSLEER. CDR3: CASSPLAVSSYEQYF. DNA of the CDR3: TGCGCCAGCAGCCCCTTAGCGGTTTCCTCCTACGAGCAGTACTTC.

As DNA, the CDR3 is TGTGCCAGCAGCCTAGGACTAGCGGGCACAGATACGCAGTATTTT. It is translated as CASSLGLAGTDTQYF. This chain links TRBV5-4 with TRBJ2-3; 10 positions agree with TRBD2. The CDR3 is 15 amino acids. J gave up 1 base and V 4 bases, and 3 bases lay outside the gene matches. The germline gives CDR1 SGHNT, CDR2 YYREEE (reference sequence).

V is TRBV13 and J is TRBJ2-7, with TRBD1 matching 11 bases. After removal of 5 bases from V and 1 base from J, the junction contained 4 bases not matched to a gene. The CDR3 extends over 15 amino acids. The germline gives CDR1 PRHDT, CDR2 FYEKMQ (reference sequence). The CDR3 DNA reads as TGTGCCAGCAGCAGGGGACAGGGGGGATCCTACGAGCAGTACTTC. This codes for CASSRGQGGSYEQYF. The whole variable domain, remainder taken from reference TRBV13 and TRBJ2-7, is AAGVIQSPRHLIKEKRETATLKCYPIPRHDTVYWYQQGPGQDPQFLISFYEKMQSDKGSIPDRFSAQQFSDYHSELNMSSLELGDSALYFCASSRGQGGSYEQYFGPGTRLTVT.

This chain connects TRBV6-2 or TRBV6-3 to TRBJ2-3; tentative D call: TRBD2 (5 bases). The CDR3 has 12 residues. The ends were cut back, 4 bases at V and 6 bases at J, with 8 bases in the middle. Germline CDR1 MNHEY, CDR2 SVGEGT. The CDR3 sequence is CASSSSSDTQYF. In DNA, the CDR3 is TGTGCCAGCAGTTCTAGCTCCGATACGCAGTATTTT.

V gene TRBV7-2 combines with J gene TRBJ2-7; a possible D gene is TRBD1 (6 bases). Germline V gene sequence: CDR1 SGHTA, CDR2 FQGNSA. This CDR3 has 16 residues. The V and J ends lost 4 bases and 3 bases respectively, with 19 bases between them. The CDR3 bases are TGTGCCAGCAGCTCAGGTACAGGGCGCCGATTCTACGAGCAGTACTTC. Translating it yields CASSSGTGRRFYEQYF.

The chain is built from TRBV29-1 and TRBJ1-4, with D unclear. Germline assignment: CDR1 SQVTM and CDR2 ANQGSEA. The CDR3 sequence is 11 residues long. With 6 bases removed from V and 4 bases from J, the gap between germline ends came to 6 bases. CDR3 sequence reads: CSVLVNEKLFF. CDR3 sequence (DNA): TGCAGCGTCCTTGTTAATGAAAAACTGTTTTTT. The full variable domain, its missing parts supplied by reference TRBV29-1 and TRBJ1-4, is SAVISQKPSRDICQRGTSLTIQCQVDSQVTMMFWYRQQPGQSLTLIATANQGSEATYESGFVIDKFPISRPNLTFSTLTVSNMSPEDSSIYLCSVLVNEKLFFGSGTQLSVL.

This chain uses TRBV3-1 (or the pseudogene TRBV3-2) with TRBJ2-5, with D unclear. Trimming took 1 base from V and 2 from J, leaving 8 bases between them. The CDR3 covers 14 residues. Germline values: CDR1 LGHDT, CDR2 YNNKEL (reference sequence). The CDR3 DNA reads TGTGCCAGCAGCCAAGTGGCTCGTCAAGAGACCCAGTACTTC. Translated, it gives CASSQVARQETQYF.

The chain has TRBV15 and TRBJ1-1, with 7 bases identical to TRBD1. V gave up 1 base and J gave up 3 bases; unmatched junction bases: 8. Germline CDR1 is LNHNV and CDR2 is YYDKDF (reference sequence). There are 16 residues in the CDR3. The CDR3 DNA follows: TGTGCCACCAGCAGAGGGACAGGCCGTATGGACACTGAAGCTTTCTTT. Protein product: CATSRGTGRMDTEAFF.